What follows are 17 T cell receptor beta chains derived from one specimen sequenced in a study of blood T cell repertoires in COVID-19. Measured with immunoSEQ multiplex PCR; TCRdb has only the in-frame clones, and not every one. The profile shows just under 350,000 clones, under 95% of them singletons. The sample taken for sequencing was peripheral blood. The receptors were gathered from a woman under 30 who had recovered from COVID-19.

This clone was counted only a few times. The V and J genes are TRBV19 and TRBJ1-2; unclear D gene. CDR1 LNHDA and CDR2 SQIVND come from the germline V gene (reference sequence). The CDR3 runs to 15 residues. V was shortened by 0 bases and J by 4 bases, with 12 bases between the two germline ends. CDR3: CASSIDLSRLYGYTF. The CDR3 nucleotides read TGTGCCAGTAGTATAGATTTAAGCAGGCTCTATGGCTACACCTTC.

J is TRBJ2-3 and V is TRBV29-1; D not resolved. V lost 2 bases and J 1 base, leaving 4 bases between the germline ends. Germline V gives CDR1 SQVTM, CDR2 ANQGSEA. The CDR3 is 12 residues long. CDR3 protein: CSVELGTDTQYF. CDR3 nucleotides: TGCAGCGTTGAACTCGGCACAGATACGCAGTATTTT.

CDR3 loop: CASSSRDGRREQYV. CDR3 DNA sequence: TGTGCCAGCAGCTCCCGGGACGGGAGGCGGGAGCAGTACGTC. The genes are TRBV7-9 and TRBJ2-7; TRBD2 matches at 7 bases. Germline CDR1 is SEHNR and CDR2 is FQNEAQ (reference sequence). There are 14 residues in the CDR3. The V gene end was trimmed by 4 bases and the J gene end by 7 bases; junction bases not matched to a gene: 10.

This sequence joins TRBV5-8 and TRBJ2-5; possibly TRBD1 for D (5 bases). CDR1 is SGHTS and CDR2 is YDEGEE in the germline V gene. The V and J ends lost 1 base and 5 bases respectively, with 12 bases between them. CDR3 length equals 14 residues. CDR3 sequence reads: CASSLLRAGETQYF. The CDR3 nucleotides are TGTGCCAGCAGCTTGCTCAGGGCCGGGGAGACCCAGTACTTC.

This chain uses TRBV7-2 with TRBJ1-2; TRBD1 matches 8 bases. Germline loops: CDR1 SGHTA, CDR2 FQGNSA. CDR3 length equals 14 residues. Trimming cost V 6 bases and J 6 bases; bases outside gene matches: 9. In DNA form, the CDR3 reads TGTGCCAGCAGGGTCAGGGGGCGAGACCATGGCTACACCTTC. Protein product: CASRVRGRDHGYTF.

The J gene is TRBJ2-5, the V gene TRBV19; D is possibly TRBD2 (5 bases). CDR3 length: 14 residues. CDR1 and CDR2 (germline): LNHDA, SQIVND (reference sequence). V was clipped by 2 bases and J by 3 bases, with 10 bases between them. CDR3 residues: CASSIFGMEETQYF. CDR3 in DNA: TGTGCCAGTAGTATATTCGGGATGGAAGAGACCCAGTACTTC.

The rearrangement links TRBV7-9 to TRBJ1-5, with D unclear. V lost 5 bases and J 1 base, leaving 3 bases between the germline ends. This CDR3 region has 12 residues. Germline values: CDR1 SEHNR, CDR2 FQNEAQ (reference sequence). This chain's CDR3 is CASSTSNQPQHF. The CDR3 region has the DNA TGTGCCAGCAGCACAAGCAATCAGCCCCAGCATTTT.

The chain employs TRBV20-1 and TRBJ1-3; D is undetermined. V lost 8 bases, J lost 2 bases, and 7 bases lay in between. Germline V gene data show CDR1 as DFQATT and CDR2 as SNEGSKA (reference sequence). The CDR3 is 11 residues long. The CDR3 here is CSTETGNTIYF. The CDR3 DNA is TGCAGTACAGAAACTGGAAACACCATATATTTT.

The chain is built from TRBV5-4 and TRBJ1-4; D unclear. CDR1 SGHNT and CDR2 YYREEE come from the germline V gene (reference sequence). Trimming stripped 4 bases from V and 3 bases from J, with 13 bases between. The CDR3 runs 15 residues. Written as DNA, the CDR3 is TGTGCCAGCAGCAACAAATTCGAGGCTAATGAAAAACTGTTTTTT. It is translated as CASSNKFEANEKLFF.

As to this clone: One end of the junction does not line up with germline, which may come from a read error. Other DNA sequences in the same sample also yield this CDR3. The chain recombines TRBV7-2 with TRBJ2-3; 9 bases align to TRBD2. The CDR3 sequence is 18 residues long. Germline-derived CDR1 and CDR2 are SGHTA and FQGNSA. The CDR3 is CASSFLTSGTHSTDTQYF. The CDR3 DNA reads as TGTGCCAGCAGCTTCTTGACTAGCGGCACACACAGCACAGATACACAGTATTTT. Based on the CDR3 plus reference TRBV7-2 and TRBJ2-3, the full variable domain is GAGVSQSPSNKVTEKGKDVELRCDPISGHTALYWYRQSLGQGLEFLIYFQGNSAPDKSGLPSDRFSAERTGGSVSTLTIQRTQQEDSAVYLCASSFLTSGTHSTDTQYFGPGTRLTVL.

The rearrangement joins TRBV24-1 to TRBJ1-1; 8 bases fit TRBD1. Germline V gene lookup returns CDR1 KGHDR and CDR2 SFDVKD. The CDR3 is made up of 14 amino acids. V was clipped by 10 bases and J by 5 bases; unmatched bases: 11. The chain's CDR3 is CATSTSGGATEAFF. The CDR3 DNA reads as TGTGCCACATCAACCTCAGGGGGCGCAACTGAAGCTTTCTTT.

The chain uses TRBV9 and TRBJ1-2, with 8 bases matching TRBD1. Germline CDR1 and CDR2: SGDLS and YYNGEE. V shed 0 bases, J shed 3 bases, and the junction held 16 bases outside the gene matches. The CDR3 extends over 19 amino acids. The CDR3: CASSVADREASKVDYGYTF. In DNA form, the CDR3 reads TGTGCCAGCAGCGTAGCGGACAGGGAAGCCTCGAAAGTCGACTATGGCTACACCTTC.

V and J are TRBV30 and TRBJ1-6; D gene unclear. Trimming shortened V by 1 base and J by 3 bases, and 13 bases separated the two germline ends. This CDR3 contains 16 residues. Germline V lookup: CDR1 GTSNPN, CDR2 SVGIG (reference sequence). CDR3 coding DNA: TGTGCCTGGAGTGGTACAGCAAGCTACTATAATTCACCCCTCCACTTT. As protein: CAWSGTASYYNSPLHF. The full variable domain, with the rest looked up from reference TRBV30 and TRBJ1-6, is SQTIHQWPATLVQPVGSPLSLECTVEGTSNPNLYWYRQAAGRGLQLLFYSVGIGQISSEVPQNLSASRPQDRQFILSSKKLLLSDSGFYLCAWSGTASYYNSPLHFGNGTRLTVT.

The chain links TRBV6-5 to TRBJ2-5; perhaps TRBD2 as D (6 bases). From germline, CDR1 is MNHEY and CDR2 SVGAGI. V was clipped by 8 bases and J by 1 base, with 11 bases between them. The CDR3 has 13 amino acids. The CDR3 spells CASGGSTQETQYF. Here the CDR3 DNA reads TGTGCCAGCGGAGGGTCCACCCAAGAGACCCAGTACTTC.

CDR3 region: CASSPGLAQETQYF. In nucleotides, the CDR3 is TGTGCCAGCAGTCCAGGACTAGCGCAAGAGACCCAGTACTTC. The rearrangement uses TRBV27 and TRBJ2-5; TRBD2 matches at 9 bases. Trimming removed 5 bases from V and 2 bases from J; junction bases left unmatched: 3. CDR1 MNHEY and CDR2 SMNVEV come from the germline V gene (reference sequence). The CDR3 totals 14 residues.

The DNA for the CDR3 is TGCGCCAGCAGCTCAAGCGGGTCTAGCACAGATACGCAGTATTTT. Amino acid sequence: CASSSSGSSTDTQYF. The chain links TRBV4-1 to TRBJ2-3; weak D call: TRBD2 (6 bases). The V gene lost 5 bases and the J gene lost 0 bases, with 12 bases spanning the gap. Germline CDR1 and CDR2: MGHRA and YSYEKL. There are 15 residues in the CDR3.

This chain links TRBV5-1 with TRBJ2-1; 9 bases align to TRBD1. CDR3 size: 15 residues. Trimming removed 4 bases from V and 14 bases from J; junction bases left unmatched: 16. CDR1 and CDR2 from the germline V gene are SGHRS and YFSETQ. Written as DNA, the CDR3 is TGCGCCAGCAGCCTGTCTACCAGAGACAGGGGGTCGGAGTTCTTC. It encodes CASSLSTRDRGSEFF.